A single sample gave rise to the 13 T cell receptor beta chains below, sequenced in a study of blood T cell repertoires in COVID-19. The assay was immunoSEQ multiplex PCR, and TCRdb's table has in-frame clones only and misses some. In the table there are over 100,000 clones, around 87% of which are singletons. Source material: peripheral blood. All receptors come from a man in his fifties or sixties with active or convalescent COVID-19.

The chain recombines TRBV10-1 with TRBJ2-7, with TRBD2 matching 8 bases. V dropped 7 bases and J dropped 0; count of bases not matched to a gene: 5. The CDR3 contains 14 residues. Germline V gene lookup returns CDR1 WNHNN and CDR2 SYGVQD (reference sequence). CDR3 nucleotides: TGCGCCAGCAAGGCGGGGGGCATCTCCTACGAGCAGTACTTC. This encodes CASKAGGISYEQYF.

The chain employs TRBV10-3 and TRBJ1-4, with D unresolved. Germline V lookup: CDR1 ENHRY, CDR2 SYGVKD. The V end lost 0 bases, the J end lost 6 bases, and 8 bases lay between the germline ends. The CDR3 consists of 14 residues. CDR3 nucleotide sequence: TGTGCCATCAGTGAGTCGAGTGTTGATGAAAAACTGTTTTTT. Translated, it gives CAISESSVDEKLFF.

The chain couples TRBV27 to TRBJ2-3, with TRBD1 identical over 10 bases. The CDR3 has 15 amino acids. The V and J ends lost 6 bases and 3 bases, in that order; junction bases with no gene match: 6. CDR1 is MNHEY and CDR2 is SMNVEV in the germline V gene (reference sequence). This chain's CDR3 is CASRDRTGGTDTQYF. CDR3 DNA sequence: TGTGCCAGCAGAGACCGGACAGGGGGGACAGATACGCAGTATTTT.

This sequence joins TRBV5-1 and TRBJ2-1; 11 bases are a match to TRBD2. In germline, CDR1 is SGHRS, CDR2 YFSETQ. The CDR3 loop spans 15 amino acids. Trimming removed 2 bases from V and 8 bases from J; junction bases left unmatched: 6. As DNA, the CDR3 is TGCGCCAGCAGCTTACTAGCGGGGGCTCAGGATGAGCAGTTCTTC. Translated: CASSLLAGAQDEQFF.

This chain links TRBV5-5 with TRBJ1-3, with D perhaps matching TRBD1 (6 bases). V lost 0 bases and J 2 bases, leaving 6 bases between the germline ends. The CDR3 spans 14 residues. Germline CDR1 is SGHKS and CDR2 is YYEKEE (reference sequence). The CDR3: CASSLGTAGNTIYF. CDR3 in DNA: TGTGCCAGCAGCTTGGGGACAGCTGGAAACACCATATATTTT.

The chain recombines TRBV6-5 with TRBJ1-3; D gene unclear. The CDR3 totals 14 residues. Between the trimmed V and J ends, which lost 2 bases and 0 bases, there was a span of 5 bases. The germline V gene encodes CDR1 MNHEY and CDR2 SVGAGI. This chain's CDR3 is CASSYGRSGNTIYF. The CDR3 DNA is TGTGCCAGCAGTTACGGGCGCTCTGGAAACACCATATATTTT.

The chain's CDR3 is CATSDYGAGAQETQYF. CDR3 nucleotides: TGTGCCACCAGTGATTACGGTGCGGGGGCCCAAGAGACCCAGTACTTC. The rearrangement links TRBV24-1 to TRBJ2-5; perhaps TRBD2 as D (7 bases). The V gene's germline CDR1 is KGHDR and CDR2 SFDVKD. V lost 2 bases to trimming and J lost 1 base, with 13 bases between them. This CDR3 is built from 16 residues.

The chain uses TRBV9 and TRBJ2-2; the D gene is possibly TRBD2 (5 bases). CDR1 and CDR2 from the germline V gene are SGDLS and YYNGEE. V lost 3 bases and J lost 7, with 16 bases in between. The CDR3 length is 15 residues. The CDR3 coding sequence is TGTGCCAGCAGCGCCCCGAGGGCGCCGGTCGGGGAGCTGTTTTTT. Its translation is CASSAPRAPVGELFF.

V gene TRBV7-2 combines with J gene TRBJ1-5; the D is unclear. Germline V gene lookup returns CDR1 SGHTA and CDR2 FQGNSA. V was shortened by 3 bases and J by 4 bases, with 22 bases between the two germline ends. This CDR3 region has 18 residues. CDR3: CASSFARSRAQTNQPQHF. DNA of the CDR3: TGTGCCAGCAGCTTCGCCCGCAGCCGTGCGCAGACTAATCAGCCCCAGCATTTT. Full variable domain (rest looked up from reference TRBV7-2 and TRBJ1-5): GAGVSQSPSNKVTEKGKDVELRCDPISGHTALYWYRQSLGQGLEFLIYFQGNSAPDKSGLPSDRFSAERTGGSVSTLTIQRTQQEDSAVYLCASSFARSRAQTNQPQHFGDGTRLSIL.

The chain couples TRBV6-9 to TRBJ2-1; 7 bases are shared with TRBD1. CDR3 size: 14 residues. V gave up 5 bases and J gave up 3 bases; unmatched junction bases: 4. The germline gives CDR1 MNHGY, CDR2 SVAAGI. The CDR3: CASSPRTGYNEQFF. The CDR3 coding sequence is TGTGCCAGCAGTCCTCGGACAGGCTACAATGAGCAGTTCTTC.

The table lists this clone with a count of one. The V and J genes are TRBV11-2 and TRBJ2-3, with 14 bases that match TRBD2. V was pared by 5 bases and J by 4 bases, with 5 bases of the junction left unmatched. Looked up from germline, CDR1 is SGHAT and CDR2 is FQNNGV. There are 16 residues in the CDR3. CDR3 amino acids: CASSQTSGGAADTQYF. The CDR3 coding sequence is TGTGCCAGCAGCCAGACTAGCGGGGGGGCCGCAGATACGCAGTATTTT.

The chain employs TRBV20-1 and TRBJ2-3, with D possibly matching TRBD2 (5 bases). The V gene lost 3 bases and the J gene lost 5 bases, with 18 bases spanning the gap. This CDR3 has 15 residues. Germline loops: CDR1 DFQATT, CDR2 SNEGSKA (reference sequence). This chain's CDR3 is CSASLRAVAGDTQYF. The CDR3 DNA reads as TGCAGTGCTAGTCTCCGTGCGGTGGCGGGAGATACGCAGTATTTT.

The V gene is TRBV2, the J gene TRBJ2-7, with TRBD1 matching over 9 bases. Germline V gene data show CDR1 as SNHLY and CDR2 as FYNNEI. Trimming cost V 5 bases and J 4 bases; bases outside gene matches: 6. The CDR3 is 14 residues long. CDR3 DNA: TGTGCCAGCAGTTTACAGGGGGCAGGGTACGAGCAGTACTTC. It is translated as CASSLQGAGYEQYF.